Presented here are 18 T cell receptor beta chains from one specimen sequenced in a study of T cell responses to AZD1222 COVID-19 vaccine. The data were produced by immunoSEQ multiplex PCR, yet TCRdb's version contains in-frame clones alone and is incomplete. The top ten hold about 4% of the sample, which has fewer than 150,000 clones, around four fifths seen once. Specimen: peripheral blood, collected on day 0 of AZD1222 vaccination. The receptors derive from an adult in good health.

This clone has just a few counts. DNA for the CDR3: TGTGCCAGTAGTATATTCGAGGGGCTAACGGGCTATGGCTACACCTTC. Translation gives CASSIFEGLTGYGYTF. The rearrangement uses TRBV19 and TRBJ1-2, with D possibly TRBD1 on 5 matching bases. The CDR3 totals 16 residues. Germline V gene lookup returns CDR1 LNHDA and CDR2 SQIVND (reference sequence). The V and J ends lost 2 bases and 4 bases respectively, with 17 bases between them.

The chain uses TRBV5-6 and TRBJ1-1, with D tentatively TRBD1 (5 bases). V was pared by 6 bases and J by 0 bases, with 12 bases between. The germline V gene has CDR1 SGHDT and CDR2 YYEEEE. The CDR3 runs 14 residues. CDR3 protein: CASTRARLNTEAFF. The DNA of the CDR3 is TGTGCCAGCACCAGGGCCCGATTGAACACTGAAGCTTTCTTT.

This sequence joins TRBV5-1 and TRBJ2-3; 11 bases align to TRBD2. Per the germline V gene, CDR1 is SGHRS and CDR2 is YFSETQ. The CDR3 totals 16 residues. V shed 4 bases, J shed 1 base, and the junction held 5 bases outside the gene matches. This CDR3 reads CASSGPTSGGTDTQYF. The CDR3, as DNA: TGCGCCAGCAGCGGACCGACTAGCGGGGGCACAGATACGCAGTATTTT.

The rearrangement links TRBV28 to TRBJ2-3; tentatively, D is TRBD1 (6 bases). The CDR3 covers 13 residues. V shed 8 bases and J shed 7 bases, with 16 bases lying between them. The germline gives CDR1 MDHEN, CDR2 SYDVKM. The CDR3 DNA follows: TGTGCCAGCGCCTCATCTCAGGGGAATACGCAGTATTTT. It yields the protein CASASSQGNTQYF.

The rearrangement links TRBV5-6 to TRBJ1-4; D is undetermined. V lost 6 bases to trimming and J lost 0 bases, with 12 bases between them. This CDR3 spans 15 amino acids. In germline, CDR1 is SGHDT, CDR2 YYEEEE. The CDR3 here is CASNWYSATNEKLFF. The CDR3 DNA sequence: TGTGCCAGCAATTGGTACAGTGCAACTAATGAAAAACTGTTTTTT.

This chain joins TRBV11-2 and TRBJ1-1; weak D call: TRBD1 (6 bases). Germline loops: CDR1 SGHAT, CDR2 FQNNGV. V was shortened by 4 bases and J by 4 bases, with 13 bases between the two germline ends. The CDR3 sequence is 14 residues long. CDR3 DNA: TGTGCCAGCAGCTCTTACAGGGTTGTCACTGAAGCTTTCTTT. The encoded protein is CASSSYRVVTEAFF.

The rearrangement joins TRBV5-6 to TRBJ1-3; D possibly corresponds to TRBD1 (5 bases). Deletions cut 2 bases from V and 2 bases from J, with 11 bases between. Germline-derived CDR1 and CDR2 are SGHDT and YYEEEE. The CDR3 totals 15 residues. CDR3 nucleotide sequence: TGTGCCAGCAGCTTCCCAGGGTTAGCTGGAAACACCATATATTTT. As protein: CASSFPGLAGNTIYF.

This chain joins TRBV19 and TRBJ2-2; D unclear. CDR3 size: 14 residues. Trimming stripped 1 base from V and 4 bases from J, with 7 bases between. Looked up from germline, CDR1 is LNHDA and CDR2 is SQIVND (reference sequence). The CDR3 DNA reads TGTGCCAGTAGTATAGCGGGCGTCACCGGGGAGCTGTTTTTT. It codes for CASSIAGVTGELFF.

The chain combines TRBV30 with TRBJ1-2, with D perhaps TRBD1 (6 bases). V dropped 3 bases and J dropped 4 bases, with 12 bases sitting between them. The germline V gene has CDR1 GTSNPN and CDR2 SVGIG (reference sequence). CDR3 length: 13 residues. The CDR3 DNA reads as TGTGCCTGGAGCCTGACAGGAGTCTATGGCTACACCTTC. Its translation: CAWSLTGVYGYTF.

The CDR3 loop is CASSFGLGRNSPLHF. The DNA of the CDR3 is TGTGCCAGCAGTTTCGGGTTAGGGCGGAATTCACCCCTCCACTTT. V is TRBV28 and J is TRBJ1-6; the D is unclear. Germline V gene sequence: CDR1 MDHEN, CDR2 SYDVKM. The V end was cut by 3 bases, the J end by 7 bases, with 13 bases between. This CDR3 region has 15 residues.

In its sample, this clone was seen once. The V call is TRBV5-5, the J call TRBJ2-3; 9 bases agree with TRBD1. The CDR3 is 16 residues long. Germline V gene data show CDR1 as SGHKS and CDR2 as YYEKEE (reference sequence). J gave up 0 bases and V 4 bases, and 6 bases lay outside the gene matches. The DNA of the CDR3 is TGTGCCAGCAGCACCTCGACAGGGGGAAGCACAGATACGCAGTATTTT. Its translation: CASSTSTGGSTDTQYF.

CDR3 amino acids: CASSLLDRELYGYTF. DNA of the CDR3: TGTGCCAGCAGTTTATTAGACAGGGAACTATATGGCTACACCTTC. V usage is TRBV28 and J usage is TRBJ1-2; 7 nucleotides match TRBD1. The CDR3 sequence is 15 residues long. After removal of 1 base from V and 5 bases from J, the junction contained 7 bases not matched to a gene. The germline V gene encodes CDR1 MDHEN and CDR2 SYDVKM.

The chain combines TRBV28 with TRBJ2-1; possibly TRBD2 for D (5 bases). Trimming removed 4 bases from V and 5 bases from J, with 18 bases in between. The CDR3 is 16 residues long. Germline CDR1 and CDR2: MDHEN and SYDVKM. In DNA, the CDR3 is TGTGCCAGCAGTTCGCGAGGGCCCGAAGGCAACAATGAGCAGTTCTTC. This gives the protein CASSSRGPEGNNEQFF. The full variable domain, rest sourced from reference TRBV28 and TRBJ2-1, is DVKVTQSSRYLVKRTGEKVFLECVQDMDHENMFWYRQDPGLGLRLIYFSYDVKMKEKGDIPEGYSVSREKKERFSLILESASTNQTSMYLCASSSRGPEGNNEQFFGPGTRLTVL.

The chain links TRBV6-5 to TRBJ1-5, with D maybe TRBD1 (5 bases). V was clipped by 7 bases and J by 0 bases, with 10 bases between them. Germline CDR1 MNHEY, CDR2 SVGAGI. The CDR3 loop spans 14 amino acids. CDR3 sequence (DNA): TGTGCCAGCAATCCGGGACTTAGCAATCAGCCCCAGCATTTT. Encoded protein: CASNPGLSNQPQHF.

The chain carries TRBV5-1 and TRBJ1-2, with 10 nucleotides matching TRBD1. V lost 3 bases, J lost 7 bases, and 6 bases stayed unmatched. Germline loops: CDR1 SGHRS, CDR2 YFSETQ. This CDR3 has 14 amino acids. CDR3 DNA sequence: TGCGCCAGCAGCTCGGGACAGGGGCGTGGTGGCTACACCTTC. This encodes CASSSGQGRGGYTF.

This CDR3 reads CASSDQQGGQPQHF. The CDR3 bases are TGTGCCAGCAGTGATCAACAGGGTGGTCAGCCCCAGCATTTT. J is TRBJ1-5 and V is TRBV6-1; a possible D gene is TRBD1 (6 bases). CDR1 is MNHNS, CDR2 SASEGT, per germline. The CDR3 loop spans 14 amino acids. Between the trimmed V and J ends, which lost 3 bases and 6 bases, there was a span of 12 bases.

V gene TRBV6-5 combines with J gene TRBJ2-7; D is perhaps TRBD1 (6 bases). The germline V gene encodes CDR1 MNHEY and CDR2 SVGAGI. V was pared by 7 bases and J by 0 bases, with 10 bases between. This CDR3 region has 13 residues. Here the CDR3 DNA reads TGTGCCAGCACCCCGGGACACTCCTACGAGCAGTACTTC. This gives the protein CASTPGHSYEQYF.

V is TRBV27 and J is TRBJ1-1, with TRBD1 matching over 7 bases. J was trimmed by 5 bases and V by 7 bases; bases with no gene match: 13. The CDR3 sequence is 15 residues long. Germline CDR1 and CDR2: MNHEY and SMNVEV (reference sequence). CDR3 in amino acids: CASKRIQGLGTEAFF. CDR3 sequence (DNA): TGTGCCAGCAAACGGATACAGGGGCTGGGTACTGAAGCTTTCTTT.